The 24 T cell receptor beta chains listed next were all sequenced from one sample in a study of blood T cell repertoires in COVID-19. Only in-frame clones appear in the TCRdb table, and some are missing; sequencing was by immunoSEQ multiplex PCR. The table lists 85,000 to 130,000 clones, roughly four fifths of them singletons, with 4.8% in the top ten. The sample consisted of peripheral blood. These receptor sequences come from a man aged 55 to 69 with acute or convalescent COVID-19.

V gene TRBV18 combines with J gene TRBJ2-7; tentatively, D is TRBD2 (6 bases). The CDR3 is made up of 14 amino acids. Looked up from germline, CDR1 is KGHSH and CDR2 is LQKENI. V shed 0 bases and J shed 7 bases, with 13 bases lying between them. As DNA, the CDR3 is TGTGCCAGCTCACCACCACCGGGAGTTAGAGAGCAGTACTTC. Residues: CASSPPPGVREQYF.

The genes are TRBV15 and TRBJ1-1; possibly TRBD1 for D (6 bases). CDR1 is LNHNV, CDR2 YYDKDF, per germline (reference sequence). The CDR3 sequence is 15 residues long. The ends were cut back, 3 bases at V and 0 bases at J, with 11 bases in the middle. In DNA, the CDR3 is TGTGCCACCAGCAGGCAGGGGACTATGAACACTGAAGCTTTCTTT. Translated: CATSRQGTMNTEAFF.

This chain connects TRBV9 to TRBJ1-3, with TRBD1 matching over 10 bases. After removal of 0 bases from V and 2 bases from J, the junction contained 5 bases not matched to a gene. This CDR3 region has 17 residues. The V gene's germline CDR1 is SGDLS and CDR2 YYNGEE. CDR3 in DNA: TGTGCCAGCAGCGTAGGTGGGACAGGGGCTGCTGGAAACACCATATATTTT. Translating it yields CASSVGGTGAAGNTIYF.

The rearrangement uses TRBV25-1 and TRBJ2-1; 16 bases line up with TRBD2. Germline values: CDR1 MGHDK, CDR2 SYGVNS. The CDR3 runs 18 residues. V gave up 5 bases and J gave up 1 base; unmatched junction bases: 5. The CDR3 loop reads CASSPGLAGGNSYNEQFF. CDR3 in DNA: TGTGCCAGCAGTCCGGGACTAGCGGGGGGGAATTCCTACAATGAGCAGTTCTTC.

This chain uses TRBV3-1 (or the pseudogene TRBV3-2) with TRBJ2-5; tentative D call: TRBD2 (5 bases). Germline V gene lookup returns CDR1 LGHDT and CDR2 YNNKEL (reference sequence). V was clipped by 2 bases and J by 1 base, with 8 bases between them. The CDR3 consists of 14 residues. The CDR3 sequence is CASSQWELQETQYF. CDR3 nucleotide sequence: TGTGCCAGCAGCCAATGGGAGCTCCAAGAGACCCAGTACTTC.

The rearrangement links TRBV20-1 to TRBJ1-3, with a possible D match to TRBD1 (6 bases). The CDR3 consists of 13 residues. V was shortened by 3 bases and J by 2 bases, with 8 bases between the two germline ends. Germline V lookup: CDR1 DFQATT, CDR2 SNEGSKA (reference sequence). CDR3 in amino acids: CSASKGAGNTIYF. The CDR3 DNA reads TGCAGTGCTAGTAAGGGGGCTGGAAACACCATATATTTT.

The chain has TRBV29-1 and TRBJ2-5; 9 positions match TRBD1. Germline CDR1 reads SQVTM; CDR2 reads ANQGSEA. The CDR3 contains 13 residues. V trimming: 6 bases; J trimming: 3 bases; junction bases outside the gene matches: 5. The CDR3 loop is CSVSRTGEETQYF. The CDR3 bases are TGCAGCGTGTCACGGACAGGGGAAGAGACCCAGTACTTC.

The chain recombines TRBV10-3 with TRBJ2-5; TRBD1 might be the D (8 bases). Between the trimmed V and J ends, which lost 3 bases and 3 bases, there was a span of 11 bases. This CDR3 has 14 amino acids. Germline assignment: CDR1 ENHRY and CDR2 SYGVKD. CDR3 residues: CAISDTGGEETQYF. The CDR3 DNA reads TGTGCCATCAGTGATACAGGGGGGGAAGAGACCCAGTACTTC.

V and J are TRBV7-3 and TRBJ2-7, with D perhaps matching TRBD2 (7 bases). CDR1 and CDR2 from the germline V gene are SGHTA and FQGTGA. The CDR3 has 14 residues. The ends were cut back, 8 bases at V and 7 bases at J, with 21 bases in the middle. In DNA form, the CDR3 reads TGTGCCAGCTCCGGGGGGCGGAATATAGGAGAGCAGTACTTC. Protein product: CASSGGRNIGEQYF.

V usage is TRBV6-5 and J usage is TRBJ2-2, with D perhaps matching TRBD2 (7 bases). Trimming shortened V by 10 bases and J by 4 bases, and 10 bases separated the two germline ends. The CDR3 totals 12 residues. Germline V CDR1 and CDR2: MNHEY, SVGAGI. CDR3 sequence (DNA): TGTGCCATCCGGGGGGCCACCGGGGAGCTGTTTTTT. Translation: CAIRGATGELFF.

As for this clone: Sequence at one end of the junction differs from germline and may be a read error. The V gene is TRBV18, the J gene TRBJ1-2, with 8 bases matching TRBD1. The CDR3 is 15 amino acids. Germline loops: CDR1 KGHSH, CDR2 LQKENI. In DNA form, the CDR3 reads TGTGCCAGCACATTCGGCCCGGGACAGGAATATGGGTACACCTTC. As protein: CASTFGPGQEYGYTF. The full variable domain, its missing parts supplied by reference TRBV18 and TRBJ1-2, is NAGVMQNPRHLVRRRGQEARLRCSPMKGHSHVYWYRQLPEEGLKFMVYLQKENIIDESGMPKERFSAEFPKEGPSILRIQQVVRGDSAAYFCASTFGPGQEYGYTFGSGTRLTVV.

The V gene is TRBV30, the J gene TRBJ2-1, with TRBD2 as a possible D gene (5 bases). Trimming took 4 bases from V and 8 from J, leaving 15 bases between them. Germline values: CDR1 GTSNPN, CDR2 SVGIG (reference sequence). This CDR3 region has 13 residues. The DNA of the CDR3 is TGTGCCTGGAACGTAGGAGGATGGGATGAGCAGTTCTTC. This translates into CAWNVGGWDEQFF. Full variable domain (missing parts from reference TRBV30 and TRBJ2-1): SQTIHQWPATLVQPVGSPLSLECTVEGTSNPNLYWYRQAAGRGLQLLFYSVGIGQISSEVPQNLSASRPQDRQFILSSKKLLLSDSGFYLCAWNVGGWDEQFFGPGTRLTVL.

This chain links TRBV4-3 with TRBJ2-7, with D possibly matching TRBD1 (5 bases). Looked up from germline, CDR1 is LGHNA and CDR2 is YSLEER. The CDR3 loop spans 15 amino acids. V was cut by 1 base and J by 0 bases, with 10 bases left in between. CDR3 region: CASSQGAGISYEQYF. For the CDR3, the DNA is TGCGCCAGCAGCCAAGGGGCAGGGATCTCCTACGAGCAGTACTTC.

The J gene is TRBJ1-4, the V gene TRBV18; the D gene is possibly TRBD1 (6 bases). V was clipped by 2 bases and J by 5 bases, with 12 bases between them. Per the germline V gene, CDR1 is KGHSH and CDR2 is LQKENI. The CDR3 is 15 residues long. The CDR3 sequence is CASSPSDRTNEKLFF. CDR3 nucleotide sequence: TGTGCCAGCTCACCATCCGACAGGACAAATGAAAAACTGTTTTTT.

The J gene is TRBJ1-6, the V gene TRBV5-6, with 9 bases that match TRBD1. This CDR3 comprises 17 residues. Looked up from germline, CDR1 is SGHDT and CDR2 is YYEEEE. With V trimmed by 3 bases and J by 14 bases, 18 bases remained unmatched. The CDR3 here is CASSSTLRQGEYATLHF. The CDR3 nucleotides are TGTGCCAGCAGCTCAACCCTCCGACAGGGGGAATATGCCACCCTCCACTTT.

Here the CDR3 DNA reads TGTGCCAGCAGCTTACCTAGCGGGAGTGTGAGTACGCAGTATTTT. Translation: CASSLPSGSVSTQYF. The V call is TRBV7-2, the J call TRBJ2-3, with TRBD2 matching 10 bases. The CDR3 spans 15 residues. Germline V gives CDR1 SGHTA, CDR2 FQGNSA. The V segment lost 2 bases and the J segment 8 bases; nucleotides outside the gene matches: 7.

The chain links TRBV19 to TRBJ1-1, with D perhaps TRBD1 (5 bases). Germline V CDR1 and CDR2: LNHDA, SQIVND (reference sequence). Trimming stripped 2 bases from V and 1 base from J, with 14 bases between. The CDR3 length is 16 residues. The CDR3 sequence: CASSIRRGASNTEAFF. CDR3 nucleotides: TGTGCCAGTAGTATACGAAGGGGCGCGTCGAACACTGAAGCTTTCTTT.

The gene calls are TRBV6-2 or TRBV6-3 and TRBJ2-1, with TRBD1 matching 8 bases. Germline trimming cut 5 bases from V and 4 bases from J; bases unmatched to any gene: 19. CDR3 length: 19 residues. Germline CDR1 reads MNHEY; CDR2 reads SVGEGT. The CDR3 loop reads CASSKKRLAGTGYYNEQFF. CDR3 nucleotide sequence: TGTGCCAGCAGTAAGAAGAGACTCGCCGGGACAGGTTATTACAATGAGCAGTTCTTC.

On this clone itself: Germline and junction disagree at one end, which may indicate a read error. The V and J genes are TRBV30 and TRBJ1-1; D may be TRBD1 (6 bases). The length of the CDR3 is 16 residues. Germline values: CDR1 GTSNPN, CDR2 SVGIG (reference sequence). CDR3 coding DNA: TGTGCCTGGCGTGTGGGGGGGGGCAGAATGAACACTGAAGCTTTCTTT. This gives the protein CAWRVGGGRMNTEAFF.

The rearrangement joins TRBV28 to TRBJ2-1, with 8 bases that match TRBD2. The CDR3 runs to 14 residues. V shed 5 bases, J shed 5 bases, and the junction held 5 bases outside the gene matches. Germline CDR1 reads MDHEN; CDR2 reads SYDVKM. Written as DNA, the CDR3 is TGTGCCAGCAGTCCACGGGGGGGAGACAATGAGCAGTTCTTC. It yields the protein CASSPRGGDNEQFF.

The chain employs TRBV5-1 and TRBJ2-1; a possible D gene is TRBD2 (7 bases). Germline values: CDR1 SGHRS, CDR2 YFSETQ. V was trimmed by 1 base and J by 9 bases, leaving 17 bases between them. This CDR3 comprises 15 residues. CDR3 loop: CASSLTGGREGEQFF. In DNA form, the CDR3 reads TGCGCCAGCAGCTTGACCGGGGGGCGGGAAGGTGAGCAGTTCTTC.

This chain links TRBV18 with TRBJ2-5; 9 bases fit TRBD1. This CDR3 spans 15 amino acids. Germline assignment: CDR1 KGHSH and CDR2 LQKENI. V lost 3 bases to trimming and J lost 3 bases; unmatched junction nucleotides: 5. CDR3 residues: CASSPLTGGEETQYF. The CDR3 nucleotides are TGTGCCAGCTCACCCCTGACAGGGGGGGAAGAGACCCAGTACTTC.

This chain connects TRBV9 to TRBJ1-2; TRBD1 matches at 7 bases. Germline lookup yields CDR1 SGDLS and CDR2 YYNGEE. Trimming at V came to 3 bases and at J to 2 bases, leaving 7 bases not matched to a gene. The CDR3 is 15 residues long. In DNA, the CDR3 is TGTGCCAGCAGCGCGGGACAGATCACAAACTATGGCTACACCTTC. Its translation is CASSAGQITNYGYTF.

The chain carries TRBV5-4 and TRBJ1-1; D possibly corresponds to TRBD1 (5 bases). The V end was cut by 4 bases, the J end by 7 bases, with 29 bases between. Germline V CDR1 and CDR2: SGHNT, YYREEE (reference sequence). The length of the CDR3 is 18 residues. CDR3 nucleotide sequence: TGTGCCAGCAGCCGCCCTGGGCAGGCCGAGAGTTGGGGGGGTGAAGCTTTCTTT. Translating it yields CASSRPGQAESWGGEAFF.